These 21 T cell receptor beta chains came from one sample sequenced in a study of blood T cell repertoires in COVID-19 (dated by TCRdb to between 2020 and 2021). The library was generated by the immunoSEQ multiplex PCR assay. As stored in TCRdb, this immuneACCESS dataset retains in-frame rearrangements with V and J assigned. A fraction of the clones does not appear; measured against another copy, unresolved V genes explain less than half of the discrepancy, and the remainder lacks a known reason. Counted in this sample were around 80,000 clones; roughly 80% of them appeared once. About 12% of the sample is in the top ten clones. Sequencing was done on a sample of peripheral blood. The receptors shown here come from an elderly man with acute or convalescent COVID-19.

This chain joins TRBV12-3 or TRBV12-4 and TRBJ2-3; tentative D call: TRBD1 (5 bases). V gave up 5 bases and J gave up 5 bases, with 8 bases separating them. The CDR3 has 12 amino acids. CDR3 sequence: CASSQGKDTQYF. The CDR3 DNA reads TGTGCCAGCAGTCAGGGTAAAGATACGCAGTATTTT.

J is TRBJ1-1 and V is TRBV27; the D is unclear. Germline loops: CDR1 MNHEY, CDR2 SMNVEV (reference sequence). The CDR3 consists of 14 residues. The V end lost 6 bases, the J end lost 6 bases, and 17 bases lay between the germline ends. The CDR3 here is CASSPSPTSAEAFF. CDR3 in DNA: TGTGCCAGCAGCCCTAGCCCGACCTCCGCTGAAGCTTTCTTT.

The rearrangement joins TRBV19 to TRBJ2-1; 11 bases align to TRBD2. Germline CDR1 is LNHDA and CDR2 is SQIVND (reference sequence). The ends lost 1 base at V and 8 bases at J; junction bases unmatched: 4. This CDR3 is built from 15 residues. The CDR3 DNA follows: TGTGCCAGTAGTATAGGACTAGCGGGGATCGATGAGCAGTTCTTC. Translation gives CASSIGLAGIDEQFF.

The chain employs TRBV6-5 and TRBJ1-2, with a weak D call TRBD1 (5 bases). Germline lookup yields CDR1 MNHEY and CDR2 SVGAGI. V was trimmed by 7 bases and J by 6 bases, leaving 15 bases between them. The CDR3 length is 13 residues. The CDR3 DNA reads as TGTGCCAGCACTCCACCGGGGGGGGATGGCTACACCTTC. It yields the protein CASTPPGGDGYTF.

The CDR3 loop is CASTLAADNEQFF. As DNA, the CDR3 is TGTGCCAGCACCCTAGCGGCTGACAATGAGCAGTTCTTC. The gene calls are TRBV7-2 and TRBJ2-1, with 7 bases aligning to TRBD2. V shed 7 bases, J shed 5 bases, and the junction held 5 bases outside the gene matches. Germline V gene sequence: CDR1 SGHTA, CDR2 FQGNSA. The CDR3 runs to 13 residues.

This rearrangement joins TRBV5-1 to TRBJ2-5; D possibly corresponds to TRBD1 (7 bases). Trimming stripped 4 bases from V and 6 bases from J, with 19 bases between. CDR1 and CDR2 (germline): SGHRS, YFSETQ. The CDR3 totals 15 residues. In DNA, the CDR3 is TGCGCCAGCAGCCCCATAGGGGGCGGAGGGAAGACCCAGTACTTC. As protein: CASSPIGGGGKTQYF.

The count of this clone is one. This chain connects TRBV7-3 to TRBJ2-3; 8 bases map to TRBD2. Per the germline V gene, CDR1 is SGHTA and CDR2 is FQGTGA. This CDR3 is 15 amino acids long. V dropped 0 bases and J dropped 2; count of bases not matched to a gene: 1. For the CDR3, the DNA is TGTGCCAGCAGCTTAACTAGCGGGGACACAGATACGCAGTATTTT. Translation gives CASSLTSGDTDTQYF.

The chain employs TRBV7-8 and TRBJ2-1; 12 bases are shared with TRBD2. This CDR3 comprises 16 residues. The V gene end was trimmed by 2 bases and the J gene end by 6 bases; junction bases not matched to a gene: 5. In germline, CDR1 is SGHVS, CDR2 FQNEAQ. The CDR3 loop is CASSLYPSGGANEQFF. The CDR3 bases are TGTGCCAGCAGCTTATATCCTAGCGGGGGGGCCAATGAGCAGTTCTTC. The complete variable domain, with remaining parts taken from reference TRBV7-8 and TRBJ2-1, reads GAGVSQSPRYKVAKRGQDVALRCDPISGHVSLFWYQQALGQGPEFLTYFQNEAQLDKSGLPSDRFFAERPEGSVSTLKIQRTQQEDSAVYLCASSLYPSGGANEQFFGPGTRLTVL.

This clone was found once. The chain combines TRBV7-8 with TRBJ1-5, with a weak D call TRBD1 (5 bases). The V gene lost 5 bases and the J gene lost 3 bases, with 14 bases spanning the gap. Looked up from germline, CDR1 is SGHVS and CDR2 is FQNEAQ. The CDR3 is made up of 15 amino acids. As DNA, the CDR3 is TGTGCCAGCAGCCCTGGCTCGGGGGACAATCAGCCCCAGCATTTT. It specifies CASSPGSGDNQPQHF.

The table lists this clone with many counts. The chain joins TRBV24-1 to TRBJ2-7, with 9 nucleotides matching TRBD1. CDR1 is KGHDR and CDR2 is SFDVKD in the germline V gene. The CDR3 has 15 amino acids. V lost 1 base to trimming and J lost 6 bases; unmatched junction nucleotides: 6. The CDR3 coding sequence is TGTGCCACCAGTGATTTCGACAGGGGGATTTCCGAGCAGTACTTC. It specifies CATSDFDRGISEQYF.

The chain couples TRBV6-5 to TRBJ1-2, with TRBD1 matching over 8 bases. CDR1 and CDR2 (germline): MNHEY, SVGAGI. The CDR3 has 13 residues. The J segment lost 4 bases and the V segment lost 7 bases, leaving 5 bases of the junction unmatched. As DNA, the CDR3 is TGTGCCAGCACTGGACAGGGACCCTATGGCTACACCTTC. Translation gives CASTGQGPYGYTF.

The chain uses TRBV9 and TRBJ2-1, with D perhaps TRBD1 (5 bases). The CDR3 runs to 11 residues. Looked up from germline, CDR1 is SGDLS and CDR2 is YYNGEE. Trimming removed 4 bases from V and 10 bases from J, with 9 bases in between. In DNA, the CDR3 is TGTGCCAGCAGCCTTCACAGGGAGCAGTTCTTC. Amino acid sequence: CASSLHREQFF.

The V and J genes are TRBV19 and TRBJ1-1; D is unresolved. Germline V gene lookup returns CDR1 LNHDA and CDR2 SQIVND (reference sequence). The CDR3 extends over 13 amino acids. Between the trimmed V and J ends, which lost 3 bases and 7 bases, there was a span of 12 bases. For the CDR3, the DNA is TGTGCCAGTAGTATTGTAGGCAGGCATGAAGCTTTCTTT. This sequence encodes CASSIVGRHEAFF.

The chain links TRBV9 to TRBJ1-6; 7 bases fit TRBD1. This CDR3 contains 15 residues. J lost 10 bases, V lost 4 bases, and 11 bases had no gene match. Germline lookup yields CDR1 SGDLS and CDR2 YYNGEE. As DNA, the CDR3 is TGTGCCAGCAGCTCCGCTCCAGGGGGAGAGTCACCCCTCCACTTT. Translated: CASSSAPGGESPLHF.

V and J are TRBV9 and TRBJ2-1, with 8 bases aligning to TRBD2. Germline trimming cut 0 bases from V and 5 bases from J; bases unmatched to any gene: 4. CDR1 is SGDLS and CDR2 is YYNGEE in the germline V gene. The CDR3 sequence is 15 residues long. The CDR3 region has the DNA TGTGCCAGCAGCGTAGAACTAGCGGACCACAATGAGCAGTTCTTC. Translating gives CASSVELADHNEQFF.

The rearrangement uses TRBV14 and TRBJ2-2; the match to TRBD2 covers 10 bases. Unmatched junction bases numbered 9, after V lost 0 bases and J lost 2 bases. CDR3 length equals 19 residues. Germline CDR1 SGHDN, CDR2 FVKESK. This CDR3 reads CASSQDVEAGGSNTGELFF. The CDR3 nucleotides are TGTGCCAGCAGCCAAGACGTCGAAGCGGGGGGGAGCAACACCGGGGAGCTGTTTTTT.

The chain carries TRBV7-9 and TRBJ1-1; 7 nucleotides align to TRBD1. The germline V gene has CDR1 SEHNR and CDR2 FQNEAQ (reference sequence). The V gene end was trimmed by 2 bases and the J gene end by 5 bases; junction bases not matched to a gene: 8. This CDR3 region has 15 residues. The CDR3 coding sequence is TGTGCCAGCAGCTTATTAAGACAGGGTGGGACTGAAGCTTTCTTT. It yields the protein CASSLLRQGGTEAFF.

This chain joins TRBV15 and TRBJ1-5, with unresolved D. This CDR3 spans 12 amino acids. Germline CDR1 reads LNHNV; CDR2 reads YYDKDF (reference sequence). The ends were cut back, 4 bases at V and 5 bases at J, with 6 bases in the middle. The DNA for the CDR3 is TGTGCCACCAGCACGACTTATCAGCCCCAGCATTTT. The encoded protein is CATSTTYQPQHF.

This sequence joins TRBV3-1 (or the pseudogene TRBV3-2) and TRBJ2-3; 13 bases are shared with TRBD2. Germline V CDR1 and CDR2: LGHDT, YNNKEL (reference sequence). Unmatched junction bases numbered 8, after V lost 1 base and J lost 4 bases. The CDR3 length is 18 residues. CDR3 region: CASSQAYRTSGGPDTQYF. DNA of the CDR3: TGTGCCAGCAGCCAAGCCTATAGGACTAGCGGGGGACCAGATACGCAGTATTTT.

CDR3 in DNA: TGTGCCAGCAGGGGACCACGCAGCGGGGGACAAGAGACCCAGTACTTC. It translates to CASRGPRSGGQETQYF. The chain employs TRBV2 and TRBJ2-5, with TRBD2 matching 8 bases. Trimming at V came to 6 bases and at J to 2 bases, leaving 11 bases not matched to a gene. Germline V gives CDR1 SNHLY, CDR2 FYNNEI. The CDR3 loop spans 16 amino acids.

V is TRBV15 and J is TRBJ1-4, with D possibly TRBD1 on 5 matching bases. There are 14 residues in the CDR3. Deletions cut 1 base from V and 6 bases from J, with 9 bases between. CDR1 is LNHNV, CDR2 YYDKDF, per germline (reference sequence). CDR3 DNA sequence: TGTGCCACCAGCAGAGTGGGAGGGGATGAAAAACTGTTTTTT. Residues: CATSRVGGDEKLFF.